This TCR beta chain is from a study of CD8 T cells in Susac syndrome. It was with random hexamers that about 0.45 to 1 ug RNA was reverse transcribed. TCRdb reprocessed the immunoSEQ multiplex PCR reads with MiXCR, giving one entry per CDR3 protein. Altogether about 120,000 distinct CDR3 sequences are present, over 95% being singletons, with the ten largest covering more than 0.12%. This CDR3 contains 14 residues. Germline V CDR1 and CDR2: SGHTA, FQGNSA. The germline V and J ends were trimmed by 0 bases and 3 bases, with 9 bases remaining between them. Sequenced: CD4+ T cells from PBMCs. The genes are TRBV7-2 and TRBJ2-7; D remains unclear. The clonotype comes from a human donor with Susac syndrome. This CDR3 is CASSLALGHYEQYF. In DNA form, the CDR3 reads TGTGCCAGCAGCTTAGCTTTAGGGCACTACGAGCAGTACTTC. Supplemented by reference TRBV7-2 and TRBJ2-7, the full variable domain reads GAGVSQSPSNKVTEKGKDVELRCDPISGHTALYWYRQSLGQGLEFLIYFQGNSAPDKSGLPSDRFSAERTGGSVSTLTIQRTQQEDSAVYLCASSLALGHYEQYFGPGTRLTVT.